The following is a TCR beta chain sequence with its context. Assay used: immunoSEQ multiplex PCR; TCRdb lists only in-frame clones, some missing. Seen here are 100,000 to 150,000 clones, about 84% observed once, and the top ten hold approximately 2.4%. These data come from a study of PD-L1 blockade in urothelial cancer. Between the trimmed V and J ends, which lost 5 bases and 6 bases, there was a span of 21 bases. The germline gives CDR1 LNHDA, CDR2 SQIVND (reference sequence). The CDR3 contains 16 residues. Time point noted: peripheral blood 6 weeks after treatment start. The source of this sequence is a man aged 50 to 60 with urothelial cancer. The chain is built from TRBV19 and TRBJ2-3, with D tentatively TRBD2 (5 bases). The sample in question was PBMCs, obtained around atezolizumab (anti-PD-L1) treatment. The DNA for the CDR3 is TGTGCCAGTAGTGTACGACATGAGGGTAGCGTGGATACGCAGTATTTT. It codes for CASSVRHEGSVDTQYF.